This TCR beta chain was captured by sequencing in a study of early T cells in non-severe SARS-CoV-2 infection. This CDR3 comprises 12 residues. V gave up 5 bases and J gave up 10 bases, with 13 bases separating them. Per the germline V gene, CDR1 is SEHNR and CDR2 is FQNEAQ (reference sequence). In its sample, this clonotype was seen many times. TCRdb recomputed calls from the 5' RACE reads with MiXCR, one row per CDR3 protein. This table holds over 50,000 distinct CDR3 sequences, 6.5% to 9% found once. This TCR derives from an adult who was a healthcare worker with PCR-confirmed SARS-CoV-2 infection or an uninfected control (not recorded which). The chain employs TRBV7-9 and TRBJ2-3; TRBD1 is a possible D gene (6 bases). Sequenced sample: whole blood. The CDR3 sequence is CASSGGQLSQYF. The CDR3 nucleotides are TGTGCCAGCAGCGGCGGACAGTTGTCGCAGTATTTT.